The T cell receptor beta chain described here comes from a study of early T cells in non-severe SARS-CoV-2 infection. Across the whole study: Sequenced material consisted of bulk RNA (from unsorted whole blood), and chains were unpaired.

Many counts were recorded for this clonotype. The antigen is not known. The CDR3 length is 15 residues. Trimming pared 3 bases from V and 4 bases from J, leaving 14 bases between. The V gene's germline CDR1 is SGHRS and CDR2 YFSETQ. The protocol attached unique molecular identifiers to individual cDNA molecules. TCRdb independently ran MiXCR on the 5' RACE reads; one entry per CDR3 protein. Here the sample spans tens of thousands of distinct CDR3 sequences, approximately 6% being singletons. Study-wide results and caveats: The VDJdb matching leaned toward anti-spike CD8 responses and overlooked private and CD4 specificities.

The sequencing sample was made of whole blood. The clonotype comes from an adult who was a healthcare worker with PCR-confirmed SARS-CoV-2 infection or an uninfected control (not recorded which). This chain uses TRBV5-1 with TRBJ1-5, with D uncertain. CDR3 nucleotides: TGCGCCAGCAGCTCGACGGGCAGTAAGAATCAGCCCCAGCATTTT. Protein sequence: CASSSTGSKNQPQHF.